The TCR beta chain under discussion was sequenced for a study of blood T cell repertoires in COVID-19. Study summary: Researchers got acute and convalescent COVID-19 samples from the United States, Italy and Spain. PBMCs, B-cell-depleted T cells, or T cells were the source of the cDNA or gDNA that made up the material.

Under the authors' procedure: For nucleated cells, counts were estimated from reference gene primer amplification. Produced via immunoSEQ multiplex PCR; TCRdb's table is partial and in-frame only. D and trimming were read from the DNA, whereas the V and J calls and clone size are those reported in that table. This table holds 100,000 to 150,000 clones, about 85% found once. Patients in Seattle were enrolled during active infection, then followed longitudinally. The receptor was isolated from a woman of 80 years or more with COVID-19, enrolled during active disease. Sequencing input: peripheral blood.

The CDR3 loop is CASRVGSTEAFF. The DNA of the CDR3 is TGTGCCAGCAGGGTTGGGAGCACTGAAGCTTTCTTT. This chain links TRBV28 with TRBJ1-1; no clear D gene. V was trimmed by 6 bases and J by 4 bases, leaving 9 bases between them. Germline V gives CDR1 MDHEN, CDR2 SYDVKM. The CDR3 is 12 residues long.